The 6 T cell receptor beta chains reported below all come from one sample, sequenced in a study of shared T cell receptors in the human thymus. Here immunoSEQ multiplex PCR was the method, and the copy in TCRdb shows in-frame clones only, minus some. The sample has about 500,000 clones, approximately 80% seen once. The sample was also linked to a second study, of human thymus T cells.

Sequenced material: thymocytes. Receptors originate from a boy less than two years old with a congenital heart defect.

The V call is TRBV9, the J call TRBJ1-2; TRBD1 agrees at 7 bases. The germline V gene has CDR1 SGDLS and CDR2 YYNGEE. The junction had 6 bases not matched to a gene; V was cut back by 3 bases and J by 4 bases. The CDR3 sequence is 14 residues long. The CDR3 here is CASSAPGQFYGYTF. The CDR3 nucleotides are TGTGCCAGCAGCGCGCCGGGACAGTTCTATGGCTACACCTTC.

The V gene is TRBV7-3, the J gene TRBJ1-1; a possible D gene is TRBD1 (5 bases). Trimming cost V 1 base and J 1 base, with 13 bases left between them. CDR3 length equals 16 residues. From germline, CDR1 is SGHTA and CDR2 FQGTGA. The CDR3 reads CASSLRGVGRNTEAFF. CDR3 in DNA: TGTGCCAGCAGCTTAAGGGGTGTGGGGCGGAACACTGAAGCTTTCTTT.

Comments on this clone: The conserved final phenylalanine or tryptophan is absent from the CDR3, which likely points to a read error. The chain combines TRBV15 with TRBJ1-2, with 7 bases matching TRBD1. J was trimmed by 6 bases and V by 6 bases; bases with no gene match: 7. CDR1 and CDR2 from the germline V gene are LNHNV and YYDKDF (reference sequence). This CDR3 is 13 amino acids long. In DNA form, the CDR3 reads TGTGCCACCAGTCGACAGGGAAATGATGGCTACACCCTC. Its protein is CATSRQGNDGYTL.

The chain has TRBV7-9 and TRBJ2-7; D is perhaps TRBD2 (5 bases). Trimming removed 5 bases at V and 4 bases at J, with 18 bases between. CDR1 is SEHNR and CDR2 is FQNEAQ in the germline V gene (reference sequence). This CDR3 has 15 amino acids. CDR3 DNA sequence: TGTGCCAGCAGCGCCACTGAGGACTGGACTTACGAGCAGTACTTC. Translation gives CASSATEDWTYEQYF.

This clone was counted a few times. The chain has TRBV13 and TRBJ2-3, with D perhaps matching TRBD1 (6 bases). This CDR3 is 15 amino acids long. Trimming took off 3 bases at V and 6 bases at J, with 16 bases between the two ends. Germline V CDR1 and CDR2: PRHDT, FYEKMQ (reference sequence). As DNA, the CDR3 is TGTGCCAGCAGCTTGACCGGGACATCACCCGATACGCAGTATTTT. As protein: CASSLTGTSPDTQYF.

J is TRBJ1-2 and V is TRBV25-1; 10 bases line up with TRBD1. V shed 4 bases and J 4 bases; nucleotides not matched to a gene: 3. Germline V gene sequence: CDR1 MGHDK, CDR2 SYGVNS. The CDR3 covers 14 residues. The CDR3 coding sequence is TGTGCCAGCAGTGCCTGGGACAGGGGCTATGGCTACACCTTC. Residues: CASSAWDRGYGYTF.